This T cell receptor beta chain was captured by sequencing in a study of sequential checkpoint blockade in melanoma. Data came from immunoSEQ multiplex PCR; TCRdb stores just in-frame clones and leaves some out. The sample shows approximately 11,000 clones, 25% to 30% of them seen only once. CDR1 and CDR2 (germline): KGHSH, LQKENI. This CDR3 has 14 amino acids. The ends were cut back, 8 bases at V and 2 bases at J, with 14 bases in the middle. Treatment here: randomized to nivolumab then ipilimumab (arm A) or the reverse (arm B). V gene TRBV18 combines with J gene TRBJ2-3; no clear D gene. Sequenced material: tumor tissue (inferred from file names), taken from a patient given nivolumab and ipilimumab in sequence. The receptor comes from a human donor with melanoma. CDR3 nucleotide sequence: TGTGCCAGCCAAATCGATAGGAACACAGATACGCAGTATTTT. This translates into CASQIDRNTDTQYF.